The 14 T cell receptor beta chains presented below share a single source sample, sequenced in a study of CD8+CD57+ T cells in acquired aplastic anemia. The template for TCR beta VDJ and CDR3 sequence profiling was genomic DNA. TCRdb fed the reads into MiXCR, producing one record per CDR3 protein. Among around 210,000 distinct CDR3 sequences listed, 50% to 70% were seen once. In patients chosen for sequencing, flow cytometry had shown CD8+CD57+ cell expansion. Sequencing was carried out using sorted CD4+, CD8+, or CD8+CD57+ T cells (not recorded which) from PBMCs. Receptors originate from a human donor with aplastic anemia.

The genes are TRBV7-2 and TRBJ2-7; D call uncertain. There are 12 residues in the CDR3. Germline CDR1 is SGHTA and CDR2 is FQGNSA. V was clipped by 8 bases and J by 2 bases, with 10 bases between them. The CDR3 sequence: CASEWVPYEQYF. As DNA, the CDR3 is TGTGCCAGCGAATGGGTTCCCTACGAGCAGTACTTC.

V usage is TRBV7-2 and J usage is TRBJ2-7, with 7 nucleotides matching TRBD2. This CDR3 contains 15 residues. The germline V gene encodes CDR1 SGHTA and CDR2 FQGNSA. V lost 2 bases and J lost 6; bases outside the gene matches: 10. The CDR3 DNA is TGTGCCAGCAGCTTATCATTTGTGGGAGGGCCCGAGCAGTACTTC. It is translated as CASSLSFVGGPEQYF.

The chain has TRBV15 and TRBJ1-5; no firm D call. The germline V gene encodes CDR1 LNHNV and CDR2 YYDKDF (reference sequence). CDR3 size: 15 residues. Trimming stripped 4 bases from V and 2 bases from J, with 12 bases between. The CDR3 protein is CATSKKGMGNQPQHF. CDR3 in DNA: TGTGCCACCAGCAAAAAGGGTATGGGCAATCAGCCCCAGCATTTT. Drawing the rest from reference TRBV15 and TRBJ1-5, the complete variable domain is DAMVIQNPRYQVTQFGKPVTLSCSQTLNHNVMYWYQQKSSQAPKLLFHYYDKDFNNEADTPDNFQSRRPNTSFCFLDIRSPGLGDTAMYLCATSKKGMGNQPQHFGDGTRLSIL.

The CDR3: CASSEQGEGTEAFF. CDR3 DNA sequence: TGTGCCAGCAGTGAACAGGGCGAAGGAACTGAAGCTTTCTTT. This chain links TRBV2 with TRBJ1-1, with a possible D match to TRBD1 (5 bases). This CDR3 has 14 residues. Germline lookup yields CDR1 SNHLY and CDR2 FYNNEI. Trimming shortened V by 2 bases and J by 5 bases, and 12 bases separated the two germline ends.

This clonotype has only one observation. CDR3 bases: TGTGCCAGCAGCTTAGTCGTACGACTAGCGGGAATCACCGAGCAGTACTTC. This codes for CASSLVVRLAGITEQYF. The chain joins TRBV7-9 to TRBJ2-7; TRBD2 aligns across 11 bases. The ends lost 1 base at V and 6 bases at J; junction bases unmatched: 11. CDR1 is SEHNR, CDR2 FQNEAQ, per germline (reference sequence). The CDR3 covers 17 residues.

This clonotype was recorded at least ten times. The chain joins TRBV4-1 to TRBJ2-6; TRBD1 or TRBD2 may be the D gene (5 bases each). The germline V gene encodes CDR1 MGHRA and CDR2 YSYEKL. This CDR3 has 17 amino acids. With 4 bases removed from V and 0 bases from J, the gap between germline ends came to 13 bases. The DNA of the CDR3 is TGCGCCAGCAGCCTCCGGGACGGAATCTCTGGGGCCAACGTCCTGACTTTC. Its protein is CASSLRDGISGANVLTF.

The chain recombines TRBV7-9 with TRBJ2-5; D unclear. This CDR3 spans 11 amino acids. Trimming took 5 bases from V and 5 from J, leaving 6 bases between them. The V gene's germline CDR1 is SEHNR and CDR2 FQNEAQ (reference sequence). CDR3 DNA sequence: TGTGCCAGCAGCCAGCTCGAGACCCAGTACTTC. It specifies CASSQLETQYF.

The V gene is TRBV20-1, the J gene TRBJ1-6, with D unclear. Trimming left V 2 bases short and J 14 bases short, with 16 bases between. Per germline, CDR1 DFQATT and CDR2 SNEGSKA (reference sequence). This CDR3 region has 13 residues. Here the CDR3 DNA reads TGCAGTGCTAGACATCCCCAAATAAGCACCCTCCACTTT. It encodes CSARHPQISTLHF.

The DNA of the CDR3 is TGCGCCAGCAGTGAGGAGTATCAGCCCCAGCATTTT. Translating gives CASSEEYQPQHF. The V call is TRBV10-2, the J call TRBJ1-5; no clear D gene. The length of the CDR3 is 12 residues. Trimming removed 2 bases from V and 5 bases from J, with 4 bases in between. Germline CDR1 and CDR2: WSHSY and SAAADI.

In the case of this clonotype: One junction end does not reproduce the germline sequence, and a read error may be involved. This rearrangement joins TRBV12-3 or TRBV12-4 to TRBJ2-4; D tentatively reads TRBD1 or TRBD2 (6 bases each). This CDR3 has 13 residues. CDR3 sequence: CASSLGGPNIQYF. The CDR3 DNA reads as TGTGCCAGCAGCTTAGGGGGGCCGAACATTCAGTACTTC.

This clonotype appeared a few times. This chain connects TRBV20-1 to TRBJ2-5; D tentatively fits TRBD1 or TRBD2 (5 bases each). Germline CDR1 DFQATT, CDR2 SNEGSKA (reference sequence). The CDR3 runs 13 residues. V lost 6 bases, J lost 4 bases, and 15 bases lay in between. CDR3 nucleotides: TGCAGTGCCGGGTTCGGGGCCTCAGAGACCCAGTACTTC. It is translated as CSAGFGASETQYF.

The table lists this clonotype with a few counts. An end of the junction does not agree with germline; a read error may underlie this. This chain uses TRBV10-3 with TRBJ1-6; D gene uncertain. CDR3 size: 13 residues. Germline V gives CDR1 ENHRY, CDR2 SYGVKD. CDR3 residues: CAISRTDNSPLHF. DNA for the CDR3: TGTGCCATCAGTCGGACGGATAATTCCCCCCTCCACTTT.

The chain carries TRBV2 and TRBJ1-5; D is possibly TRBD1 (6 bases). CDR1 and CDR2 (germline): SNHLY, FYNNEI. The germline V and J ends were trimmed by 3 bases and 7 bases, with 19 bases remaining between them. This CDR3 has 16 residues. For the CDR3, the DNA is TGTGCCAGCAGTGAGACGGGGGGGCAGTTGGGCCAGCCCCAGCATTTT. This translates into CASSETGGQLGQPQHF.

This clonotype showed up just once. The chain uses TRBV29-1 and TRBJ2-7; unclear D gene. Between the trimmed V and J ends, which lost 8 bases and 7 bases, there was a span of 18 bases. Germline V CDR1 and CDR2: SQVTM, ANQGSEA. There are 12 residues in the CDR3. CDR3 amino acids: CSLGTSYGEQYF. The DNA of the CDR3 is TGCAGCCTCGGAACCAGTTACGGGGAGCAGTACTTC.